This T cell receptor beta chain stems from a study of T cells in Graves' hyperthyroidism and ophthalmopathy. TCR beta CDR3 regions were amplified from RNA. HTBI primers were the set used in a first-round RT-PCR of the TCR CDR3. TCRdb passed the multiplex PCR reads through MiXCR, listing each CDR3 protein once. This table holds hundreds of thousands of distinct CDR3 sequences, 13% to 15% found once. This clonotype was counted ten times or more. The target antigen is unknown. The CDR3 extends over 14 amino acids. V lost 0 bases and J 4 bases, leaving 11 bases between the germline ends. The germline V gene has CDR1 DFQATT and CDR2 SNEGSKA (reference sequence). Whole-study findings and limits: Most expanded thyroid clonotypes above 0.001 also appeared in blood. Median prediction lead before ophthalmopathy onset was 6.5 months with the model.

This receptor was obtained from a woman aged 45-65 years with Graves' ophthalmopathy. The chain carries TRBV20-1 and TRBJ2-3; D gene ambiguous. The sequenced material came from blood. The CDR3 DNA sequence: TGCAGTGCTAGAGAACCTCACCAGGCAGATACGCAGTATTTT. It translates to CSAREPHQADTQYF.